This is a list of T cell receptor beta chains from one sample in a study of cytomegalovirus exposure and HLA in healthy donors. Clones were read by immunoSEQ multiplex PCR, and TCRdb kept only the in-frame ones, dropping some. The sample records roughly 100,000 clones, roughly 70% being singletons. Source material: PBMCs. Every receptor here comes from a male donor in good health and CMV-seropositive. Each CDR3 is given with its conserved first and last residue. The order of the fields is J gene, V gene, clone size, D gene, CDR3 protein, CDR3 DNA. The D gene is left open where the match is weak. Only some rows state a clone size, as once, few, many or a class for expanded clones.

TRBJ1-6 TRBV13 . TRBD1 CASSPAGTGFSPLHF TGTGCCAGCTCCCCAGCCGGGACAGGGTTTTCACCCCTCCACTTT
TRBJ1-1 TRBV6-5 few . CASSYVQGNTEAFF TGTGCCAGCAGTTACGTCCAGGGGAACACTGAAGCTTTCTTT
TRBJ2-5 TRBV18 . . CASSPDSQETQYF TGTGCCAGCTCACCCGACAGCCAAGAGACCCAGTACTTC
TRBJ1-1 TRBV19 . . CASSESGFDTEAFF TGTGCCAGTAGTGAGTCGGGATTTGACACTGAAGCTTTCTTT
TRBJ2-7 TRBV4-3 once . CASSQFGLGYEQYF TGCGCCAGCAGCCAGTTCGGACTCGGCTACGAGCAGTACTTC
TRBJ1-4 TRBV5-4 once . CASSIDSATNEKLFF TGTGCCAGCAGCATAGACAGTGCAACTAATGAAAAACTGTTTTTT
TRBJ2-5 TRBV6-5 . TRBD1 CASSRLRTGQETQYF TGTGCCAGCAGCCGGCTCCGGACAGGGCAAGAGACCCAGTACTTC
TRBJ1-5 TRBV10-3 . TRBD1 CAISAGGGFGQPQHF TGTGCCATCAGTGCAGGGGGCGGTTTTGGTCAGCCCCAGCATTTT
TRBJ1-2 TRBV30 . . CAWSPGGTGYGYTF TGTGCCTGGAGCCCGGGGGGGACTGGCTATGGCTACACCTTC
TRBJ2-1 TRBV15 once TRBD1 CATSRDGQGWNEQFF TGTGCCACCAGCAGAGACGGACAGGGGTGGAATGAGCAGTTCTTC
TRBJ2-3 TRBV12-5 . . CASSGVSTDTQYF TGTGCTAGCTCAGGGGTTAGCACAGATACGCAGTATTTT
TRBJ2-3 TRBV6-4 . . CASSDSTDTDTQYF TGTGCCAGCAGTGACTCGACAGACACAGATACGCAGTATTTT
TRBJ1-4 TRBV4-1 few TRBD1 CASSTRSGQPNEKLFF TGCGCCAGCAGCACACGGTCGGGACAGCCTAATGAAAAACTGTTTTTT
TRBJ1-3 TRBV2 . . CASSQDTNSGNTIYF TGTGCCAGCAGTCAGGACACTAACTCTGGAAACACCATATATTTT
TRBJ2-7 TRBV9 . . CASSVGMQVPGIYEQYF TGTGCCAGCAGCGTAGGAATGCAGGTCCCAGGTATCTACGAGCAGTACTTC
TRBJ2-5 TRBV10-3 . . CATRYLGQQETQYF TGTGCCACCCGCTATTTAGGACAGCAAGAGACCCAGTACTTC
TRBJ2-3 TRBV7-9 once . CASSAGQQRTQYF TGTGCCAGCAGCGCTGGGCAACAGAGAACGCAGTATTTT
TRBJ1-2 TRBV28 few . CASTTDRYGYTF TGTGCCAGCACCACCGACAGATATGGCTACACCTTC
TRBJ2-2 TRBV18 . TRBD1 CASSPGTGATGELFF TGTGCCAGCTCACCAGGGACAGGGGCCACCGGGGAGCTGTTTTTT
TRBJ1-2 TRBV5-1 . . CASSLAVGGRTDGYTF TGCGCCAGCAGCTTGGCCGTCGGGGGGCGAACGGATGGCTACACCTTC
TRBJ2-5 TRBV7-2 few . CASSLIGSRETQYF TGTGCCAGCAGCTTAATCGGTAGTCGAGAGACCCAGTACTTC
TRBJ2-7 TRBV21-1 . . CASSSSGGNYEQYF TGTGCCAGCAGCTCTAGCGGGGGGAACTACGAGCAGTACTTC
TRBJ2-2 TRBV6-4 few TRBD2 CASSDHASGGAGGELFF TGTGCCAGCAGTGATCATGCTAGCGGGGGGGCCGGGGGGGAGCTGTTTTTT
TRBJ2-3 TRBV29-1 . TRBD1 CSVDRGSSSDTQYF TGCAGCGTGGACAGGGGGAGCAGCTCAGATACGCAGTATTTT
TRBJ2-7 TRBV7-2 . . CASSLDVGVKYRTYEQYF TGTGCCAGCAGCTTAGATGTAGGGGTTAAATACCGCACCTACGAGCAGTACTTC
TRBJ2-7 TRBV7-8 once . CASSSSGVSFYEQYF TGTGCCAGCAGCTCCTCAGGGGTATCCTTTTACGAGCAGTACTTC
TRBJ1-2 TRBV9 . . CASSDSLNYGYTF TGTGCCAGCAGCGACAGTTTGAACTATGGCTACACCTTC
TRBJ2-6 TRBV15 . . CATSRPLTGANVLTF TGTGCCACCAGCAGACCACTAACTGGGGCCAACGTCCTGACTTTC
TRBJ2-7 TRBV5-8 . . CASSPVTGTYEQYF TGTGCCAGCAGCCCGGTTACAGGGACCTACGAGCAGTACTTC
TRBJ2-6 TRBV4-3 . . CASSQEGAGANVLTF TGCGCCAGCAGCCAGGAAGGGGCTGGGGCCAACGTCCTGACTTTC
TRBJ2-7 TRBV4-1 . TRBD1 CASSQQTNRGGEQYF TGCGCCAGCAGCCAACAGACCAACAGGGGCGGCGAGCAGTACTTC
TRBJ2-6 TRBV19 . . CASMGHASGANVLTF TGTGCCAGTATGGGACACGCCTCTGGGGCCAACGTCCTGACTTTC
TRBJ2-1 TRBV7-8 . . CASSLDRANEQFF TGTGCCAGCAGCTTAGACAGGGCTAATGAGCAGTTCTTC
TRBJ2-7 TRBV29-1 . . CSILTLDSSYEQYF TGCAGCATCCTCACCCTGGACTCGTCCTACGAGCAGTACTTC
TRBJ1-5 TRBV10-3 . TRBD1 CAISESSVGQGARPQHF TGTGCCATCAGTGAGTCGTCGGTTGGACAGGGAGCTCGGCCCCAGCATTTT
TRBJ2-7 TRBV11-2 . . CASSLDAAYEQYF TGTGCCAGCAGCTTAGACGCAGCCTACGAGCAGTACTTC
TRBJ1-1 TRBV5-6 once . CASSLTSTEAFF TGTGCCAGCAGCTTAACGAGCACTGAAGCTTTCTTT
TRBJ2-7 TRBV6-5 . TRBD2 CASSPLAGFYEQYF TGTGCCAGCAGCCCACTAGCGGGGTTTTACGAGCAGTACTTC
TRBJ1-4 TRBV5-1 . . CASSSGPATNEKLFF TGCGCCAGCAGCTCTGGTCCAGCAACTAATGAAAAACTGTTTTTT
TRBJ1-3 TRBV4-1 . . CASSQAEYSGNTIYF TGCGCCAGCAGCCAAGCCGAGTACTCTGGAAACACCATATATTTT
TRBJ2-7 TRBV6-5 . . CASSYSVGVYEQYF TGTGCCAGCAGTTACTCTGTCGGAGTCTACGAGCAGTACTTC
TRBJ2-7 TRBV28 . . CASSLSLDSSYEQYF TGTGCCAGCTCCCTCTCTTTGGACAGCTCCTACGAGCAGTACTTC
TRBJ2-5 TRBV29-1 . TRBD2 CSVRSLGLAGLGETQYF TGCAGCGTTCGGTCCTTAGGACTAGCGGGACTCGGGGAGACCCAGTACTTC
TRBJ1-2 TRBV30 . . CAWSSRFNGYTF TGTGCCTGGAGTTCGCGATTCAATGGCTACACCTTC
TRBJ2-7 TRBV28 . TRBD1 CATYSFRQGTYEQYF TGTGCCACCTACAGCTTTAGACAGGGGACCTACGAGCAGTACTTC
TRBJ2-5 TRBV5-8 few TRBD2 CASSSTLSGGARETQYF TGTGCCAGCAGCTCAACCCTTAGCGGGGGGGCCCGAGAGACCCAGTACTTC
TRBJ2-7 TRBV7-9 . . CSSSPLGDEQYF TGTTCCAGCAGCCCGCTCGGTGACGAGCAGTACTTC
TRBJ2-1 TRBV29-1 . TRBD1 CSVEPRDRGLNEQFF TGCAGCGTTGAGCCCCGGGACAGGGGGCTCAATGAGCAGTTCTTC
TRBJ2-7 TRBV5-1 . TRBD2 CASSLGTSGNEQYF TGCGCCAGCAGCTTGGGGACTAGCGGAAACGAGCAGTACTTC
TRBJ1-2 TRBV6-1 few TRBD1 CASSDSGTGRHGYTF TGTGCCAGCAGTGACTCGGGGACAGGGCGGCATGGCTACACCTTC
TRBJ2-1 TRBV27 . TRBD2 CASSLSGLAAAYNEQFF TGTGCCAGCAGTTTATCGGGACTAGCGGCCGCCTACAATGAGCAGTTCTTC
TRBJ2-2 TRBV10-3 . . CAISEGRGVEAGELFF TGTGCCATCAGTGAGGGCCGAGGAGTAGAGGCCGGGGAGCTGTTTTTT
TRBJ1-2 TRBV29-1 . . CSVAGGWDMTNYGYTF TGCAGCGTTGCGGGGGGTTGGGACATGACTAACTATGGCTACACCTTC
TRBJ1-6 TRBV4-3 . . CASSQDSRGFRDSPLNF TGCGCCAGCAGCCAAGATTCAAGGGGGTTTAGGGATTCACCCCTCAACTTT
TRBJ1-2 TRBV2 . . CASSEIGQPYGYTF TGTGCCAGCAGTGAAATCGGACAGCCCTATGGCTACACCTTC
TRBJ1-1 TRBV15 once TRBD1 CATSRAGQGAPNTEAFF TGTGCCACCAGCAGAGCGGGACAGGGGGCTCCGAACACTGAAGCTTTCTTT
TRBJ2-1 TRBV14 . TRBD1 CATRLTGGNEQFF TGTGCCACCAGGCTCACAGGGGGGAATGAGCAGTTCTTC
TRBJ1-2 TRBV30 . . CAWSVSRNYGYPF TGTGCCTGGAGTGTTTCACGTAACTATGGCTACCCCTTC